The sequence of this T cell receptor beta chain was determined in a study of shared clonotypes between healthy human individuals. Trimming removed 4 bases at V and 6 bases at J, with 6 bases between. The CDR3 contains 10 residues. Germline V gene sequence: CDR1 SQVTM, CDR2 ANQGSEA. Here immunoSEQ multiplex PCR was the method, and the copy in TCRdb shows in-frame clones only, minus some. The table has about 1.1 million clones, 75% to 85% seen once. Sequencing used memory CD4+ T cells from PBMCs. Regarding subset: CD45RA-negative fraction. The chain recombines TRBV29-1 with TRBJ1-2, with D unresolved. The TCR comes from a man between 18 and 35 years old in good health. Some clones in this sample may be carry-over from other donors' samples. CDR3 in DNA: TGCAGCGTTGGAGGAGATGGCTACACCTTC. Translated, it gives CSVGGDGYTF.